The clone carrying this TCR beta chain came up many times. The antigen is undetermined. The data derive from a study of human T cells and chemical hapten exposure. Whole-study results and caveats: As the donors had alopecia, their immune response may differ from healthy people's.

One entry per CDR3 protein results from TCRdb running MiXCR on the RACE reads. Seen here are roughly 24,000 distinct CDR3 sequences, approximately 9% observed once, and the top ten hold roughly 6.6%. This sample's time point: patch test 2, 6 weeks after DPC sensitization. Sample treatment: therapeutic diphenylcyclopropenone sensitization with weekly scalp DPC. Patches went on only after blood had been drawn each time. Trimming removed 5 bases from V and 8 bases from J, with 15 bases in between. The CDR3 is made up of 13 amino acids. Germline V lookup: CDR1 GTSNPN, CDR2 SVGIG (reference sequence). The TCR sequence derives from a man aged 25-45 years with alopecia areata. Some clones in this sample may be carry-over from other donors' samples. Here the sequenced sample was whole blood, taken in connection with sensitization to the hapten diphenylcyclopropenone (DPC). The genes are TRBV30 and TRBJ1-4; D is unresolved. The CDR3, as DNA: TGTGCCTGGGACCCCGGGAACGGCGAAAAACTGTTTTTT. It encodes CAWDPGNGEKLFF.